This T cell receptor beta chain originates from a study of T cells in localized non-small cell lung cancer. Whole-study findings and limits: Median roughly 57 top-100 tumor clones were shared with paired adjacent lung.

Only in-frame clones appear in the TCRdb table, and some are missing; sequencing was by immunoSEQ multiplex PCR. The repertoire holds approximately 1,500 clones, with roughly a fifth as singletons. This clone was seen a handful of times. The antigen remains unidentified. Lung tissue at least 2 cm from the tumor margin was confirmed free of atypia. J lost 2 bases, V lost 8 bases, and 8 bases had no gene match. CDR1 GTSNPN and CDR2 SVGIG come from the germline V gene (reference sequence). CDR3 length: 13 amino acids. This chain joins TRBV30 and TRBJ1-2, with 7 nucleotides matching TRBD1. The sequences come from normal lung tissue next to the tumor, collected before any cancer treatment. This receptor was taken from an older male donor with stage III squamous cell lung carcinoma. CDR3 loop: CAATGEPNYGYTF. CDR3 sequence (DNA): TGTGCCGCCACAGGGGAACCCAACTATGGCTACACCTTC.